The rows below give T cell receptor beta chains drawn from one sample of a study of blood T cell repertoires in COVID-19. The method was immunoSEQ multiplex PCR; TCRdb's version includes in-frame clones alone and lacks a portion of them. The sample yields some 200,000 clones, around 91% seen once. Sample: PBMCs or T cells enriched from blood (not recorded which). The receptors shown here come from a woman between 18 and 29 years old in a cohort exposed to, infected with or recovered from COVID-19 (not recorded which). CDR3s include the opening cysteine and the closing phenylalanine or tryptophan. D genes are given only for firm matches. Rows give clone size only sometimes, using once, few, many, or a class for an expanded clone.

j_gene,d_gene,v_gene,abundance,CDR3nt,CDR3aa
TRBJ1-4,.,TRBV7-3,.,TGTGCCGGAGGGCCAGCCTGTAATGAAAAACTGTTTTTT,CAGGPACNEKLFF
TRBJ2-7,.,TRBV7-9,.,TGTGCCAGCAGCTCCATCGGACAGACCTACGAGCAGTACTTC,CASSSIGQTYEQYF
TRBJ2-1,.,TRBV5-4,few,TGTGCCAGCATGGACACTCTCAAAGACAATGAGCAGTTCTTC,CASMDTLKDNEQFF
TRBJ1-5,.,TRBV2,.,TGTGCCAGCATGGGGCAGGGAGGACAGCCCCAGCATTTT,CASMGQGGQPQHF
TRBJ2-1,TRBD1,TRBV2,.,TGTGCCGTAGGTCCGGGACAGGGGGCTTATAATGAGCAGTTCTTC,CAVGPGQGAYNEQFF
TRBJ1-1,.,TRBV30,.,TGTGCCTTGGAGGGAGAGGGGATGAACACTGAAGCTTTCTTT,CALEGEGMNTEAFF
TRBJ1-4,.,TRBV2,once,TGTGCCAGCAGTGAAGGCGGGCTTAATGAAAAACTGTTTTTT,CASSEGGLNEKLFF
TRBJ1-2,.,TRBV7-3,.,TGTGCCAGCAGCCCGTCCACAGGGAACTATGGCTACACCTTC,CASSPSTGNYGYTF
TRBJ2-1,TRBD1,TRBV7-3,few,TGTGCCAGCAGCACCCGCCAGACAGGGCTGCAGTTCTTC,CASSTRQTGLQFF
TRBJ1-4,.,TRBV7-9,.,TGTGCCAGCAGCTTAGCCCTTAATGAAAAACTGTTTTTT,CASSLALNEKLFF
TRBJ1-5,TRBD1,TRBV12-3/TRBV12-4,.,TGTGCCAGCGGGGGGACAGGTTGGAAGCCCCAGCATTTT,CASGGTGWKPQHF
TRBJ1-4,.,TRBV24-1,once,TGTGCCACCAGACCCCCGGAGGAAAAACTGTTTTTT,CATRPPEEKLFF
TRBJ1-5,TRBD1,TRBV28,.,TGTGCCAGCAGTTTCGGACAGGGCAATCAGCCCCAGCATTTT,CASSFGQGNQPQHF
TRBJ1-2,TRBD1,TRBV5-1,.,TGCGCCAGCAGCTTGCCCCTAGAACAGGGGAACTATGGCTACACCTTC,CASSLPLEQGNYGYTF
TRBJ2-3,TRBD2,TRBV10-3,few,TGTGCCATCAGTGGAGGCGGGAGTGCAGATACGCAGTATTTT,CAISGGGSADTQYF
TRBJ2-5,TRBD2,TRBV6-7,.,TGTGCCAGCAGCTCCCCGAGCGGGAGGGCCCAAGAGACCCAGTACTTC,CASSSPSGRAQETQYF
TRBJ1-2,.,TRBV28,.,TGTGCCAGCAGTCAACTCGACAGGAGGCCTCATGGCTACACCTTC,CASSQLDRRPHGYTF
TRBJ1-5,.,TRBV6-5,.,TGTGCCAGCAGTTACTCTTCGGGGGTCAATCAGCCCCAGCATTTT,CASSYSSGVNQPQHF
TRBJ2-2,.,TRBV11-3,.,TGTGCCAGCAGCTTAAGACAGAACACCGGGGAGCTGTTTTTT,CASSLRQNTGELFF
TRBJ2-1,TRBD1,TRBV19,.,TGTGCCAGTAGTACCCGGGACAGTTACAATGAGCAGTTCTTC,CASSTRDSYNEQFF
TRBJ2-5,.,TRBV5-1,.,TGCGCCAGCAGCCTGATGGGGGCAGGGGAGACCCAGTACTTC,CASSLMGAGETQYF
TRBJ2-7,TRBD1,TRBV7-9,.,TGTGCCAGCAGCACCAGCTCCGGGACAGGACCTTACGAGCAGTACTTC,CASSTSSGTGPYEQYF
TRBJ2-7,.,TRBV7-9,.,TGTGCCAGCAGCCTCCTCGGGGTTTCGGGTGGCTACGAGCAGTACTTC,CASSLLGVSGGYEQYF
TRBJ1-2,.,TRBV23-1,.,TGCGCCAGCGGGGGGGCAGATGGCTACACCTTC,CASGGADGYTF
TRBJ2-7,.,TRBV6-1,.,TGTGCCAGCAGTGAAGAACGGGCCGGAGGGGAGCAGTACTTC,CASSEERAGGEQYF
TRBJ2-5,.,TRBV7-8,.,TGTGCCAGCAGCTTAGTCGAGGGCGACCAAGAGACCCAGTACTTC,CASSLVEGDQETQYF
TRBJ1-1,.,TRBV27,few,TGTGCCAGCAGTAGGACACGGATCACTGAAGCTTTCTTT,CASSRTRITEAFF
TRBJ2-7,TRBD2,TRBV4-1,.,TGCGCCAGCAGCCGCCGGGGGGATTCCTACGAGCAGTACTTC,CASSRRGDSYEQYF
TRBJ1-2,TRBD1,TRBV10-3,.,TGTGCCATCAGTGCCCGAGGACAGGATGGCTACACCTTC,CAISARGQDGYTF
TRBJ1-2,TRBD1,TRBV19,.,TGTGCCAGTAGTATTGGGACAGGGGGATATGGCTACACCTTC,CASSIGTGGYGYTF
TRBJ2-2,TRBD1,TRBV6-5,.,TGTGCCAGCAGCTCTGGACAGGGCCACACCGGGGAGCTGTTTTTT,CASSSGQGHTGELFF
TRBJ1-5,TRBD1,TRBV10-3,once,TGTGCCATTTCCGGGACAGGGGATCAGCCCCAGCATTTT,CAISGTGDQPQHF
TRBJ2-1,.,TRBV10-3,.,TGTGCCATCAGTGAGTCCTGGGACACCAAATACAATGAGCAGTTCTTC,CAISESWDTKYNEQFF
TRBJ2-1,.,TRBV19,.,TGTGCCAGTAGTATAGACCGGACAAGCTCCTACAATGAGCAGTTCTTC,CASSIDRTSSYNEQFF
TRBJ1-1,TRBD1,TRBV6-5,.,TGTGCCAGCACGACCGGGACAGGGGGCGTCACTGAAGCTTTCTTT,CASTTGTGGVTEAFF
TRBJ1-3,.,TRBV30,few,TGTGCCTGGTCCAACTACCTTTCCTCTGGAAACACCATATATTTT,CAWSNYLSSGNTIYF
TRBJ2-1,TRBD2,TRBV13,.,TGTGCCAGCAGCCTAGGGACTAGCGGGAGGGCTAAATACAATGAGCAGTTCTTC,CASSLGTSGRAKYNEQFF
TRBJ2-1,TRBD2,TRBV3-1/TRBV3-2,few,TGTGCCAGCACGGCTAGCGGGGGGGTATCTGAGCAGTTCTTC,CASTASGGVSEQFF
TRBJ2-1,TRBD2,TRBV7-9,.,TGTGCCAGCAGCTTCCAGCGGGGGGGATACAATGAGCAGTTCTTC,CASSFQRGGYNEQFF
TRBJ2-3,.,TRBV10-1,.,TGCGCCAGCAGTGCGAGCACAGATACGCAGTATTTT,CASSASTDTQYF
TRBJ1-1,.,TRBV11-3,.,TGTGCCAGCAGCTCCTCCCGGGAAGGCGGGACTGAAGCTTTCTTT,CASSSSREGGTEAFF
TRBJ2-5,.,TRBV6-1,.,TGTGCCAGCAGTGATATGTCTTCTCGTCCCCAGGAGACCCAGTACTTC,CASSDMSSRPQETQYF